These 12 T cell receptor beta chains originate from one sample sequenced in a study of shared clonotypes between healthy human individuals. Only CD45RO-negative cells positively selected for CCR7 counted as naive CD8 cells, so terminally differentiated effector memory CD45RA+ cells were excluded. The repertoire was sequenced with immunoSEQ multiplex PCR; TCRdb's copy has only in-frame clones and lacks some. In the table there are roughly 2,000,000 clones, over 85% of which are singletons. Sequencing was carried out using naive CD8+ T cells sorted from blood. The origin of the receptors is a man aged 18 to 35 in good health.

V and J are TRBV27 and TRBJ1-2; possibly TRBD1 for D (6 bases). From germline, CDR1 is MNHEY and CDR2 SMNVEV (reference sequence). V was cut by 5 bases and J by 5 bases, with 9 bases left in between. The CDR3 covers 12 residues. This CDR3 is CASSPDSYGYTF. CDR3 nucleotide sequence: TGTGCCAGCAGTCCGGACAGTTATGGCTACACCTTC.

This chain uses TRBV4-1 with TRBJ2-7; D is ambiguous. Trimming left V 4 bases short and J 4 bases short, with 14 bases between. Germline CDR1 is MGHRA and CDR2 is YSYEKL. The CDR3 has 14 residues. The CDR3 reads CASSPGPALYEQYF. The CDR3, as DNA: TGCGCCAGCAGCCCCGGGCCAGCCCTTTACGAGCAGTACTTC.

The count of this clone is one. This sequence joins TRBV2 and TRBJ1-3, with D perhaps TRBD1 (6 bases). Per germline, CDR1 SNHLY and CDR2 FYNNEI. The V gene lost 7 bases and the J gene lost 0 bases, with 13 bases spanning the gap. This CDR3 is built from 15 residues. CDR3 coding DNA: TGTGCCAGCAATCCCACGGACAGCTCTGGAAACACCATATATTTT. The encoded protein is CASNPTDSSGNTIYF.

The rearrangement links TRBV6-5 to TRBJ1-2; D may be TRBD1 (5 bases). The CDR3 extends over 15 amino acids. Trimming pared 0 bases from V and 3 bases from J, leaving 11 bases between. The germline gives CDR1 MNHEY, CDR2 SVGAGI. CDR3 DNA: TGTGCCAGCAGTTACTCGAACGCAGGGCACTATGGCTACACCTTC. It encodes CASSYSNAGHYGYTF.

In this sample, this clone turned up once. This sequence joins TRBV4-3 and TRBJ2-7; D not resolved. V lost 3 bases and J 4 bases, leaving 13 bases between the germline ends. This CDR3 spans 14 amino acids. Per germline, CDR1 LGHNA and CDR2 YSLEER. The DNA for the CDR3 is TGCGCCAGCAGCCATGCCTTGGAAGGATACGAGCAGTACTTC. Its translation is CASSHALEGYEQYF.

The gene calls are TRBV5-6 and TRBJ2-1; D ambiguous. From germline, CDR1 is SGHDT and CDR2 YYEEEE. The CDR3 runs to 12 residues. V lost 0 bases to trimming and J lost 9 bases, with 7 bases between them. The CDR3 DNA sequence: TGTGCCAGCAGCTTGGCCGTCGGTGAGCAGTTCTTC. This sequence encodes CASSLAVGEQFF.

The rearrangement uses TRBV5-6 and TRBJ1-2; 7 bases fit TRBD1. This CDR3 has 14 residues. Germline-derived CDR1 and CDR2 are SGHDT and YYEEEE. V gave up 4 bases and J gave up 6 bases; unmatched junction bases: 9. CDR3 coding DNA: TGTGCCAGCAGCCCCGGACAGGTTCTGAATGGCTACACCTTC. As protein: CASSPGQVLNGYTF.

V usage is TRBV28 and J usage is TRBJ2-1, with TRBD2 matching over 7 bases. The CDR3 covers 14 residues. J lost 7 bases, V lost 2 bases, and 5 bases had no gene match. The germline V gene encodes CDR1 MDHEN and CDR2 SYDVKM. DNA for the CDR3: TGTGCCAGCAGTTTAGCTAGCGGCAATAATGAGCAGTTCTTC. This translates into CASSLASGNNEQFF.

The V call is TRBV5-4, the J call TRBJ1-1; D call uncertain. CDR3 length equals 14 residues. CDR1 is SGHNT, CDR2 YYREEE, per germline (reference sequence). The germline V and J ends were trimmed by 0 bases and 1 base, with 7 bases remaining between them. The CDR3 spells CASSLVGANTEAFF. The CDR3 DNA sequence: TGTGCCAGCAGCTTGGTGGGTGCGAACACTGAAGCTTTCTTT.

V is TRBV27 and J is TRBJ2-7, with D possibly TRBD2 on 5 matching bases. This CDR3 has 15 residues. V was shortened by 5 bases and J by 0 bases, with 14 bases between the two germline ends. Germline-derived CDR1 and CDR2 are MNHEY and SMNVEV (reference sequence). The CDR3 reads CASSPFSESSYEQYF. Here the CDR3 DNA reads TGTGCCAGCAGTCCATTTAGCGAGAGCTCCTACGAGCAGTACTTC.

The J gene is TRBJ1-1, the V gene TRBV7-2; D is unclear. The germline gives CDR1 SGHTA, CDR2 FQGNSA. The CDR3 is 11 amino acids. With 4 bases removed from V and 7 bases from J, the gap between germline ends came to 7 bases. CDR3 sequence: CASSSGVEAFF. CDR3 nucleotides: TGTGCCAGCAGCTCAGGAGTTGAAGCTTTCTTT.

CDR3 sequence: CASNQQGARTEAFF. Here the CDR3 DNA reads TGTGCCAGCAACCAACAGGGGGCGCGGACTGAAGCTTTCTTT. The chain employs TRBV6-5 and TRBJ1-1; the match to TRBD1 covers 9 bases. The V and J ends lost 7 bases and 5 bases, in that order; junction bases with no gene match: 8. The CDR3 is 14 amino acids. Per the germline V gene, CDR1 is MNHEY and CDR2 is SVGAGI.